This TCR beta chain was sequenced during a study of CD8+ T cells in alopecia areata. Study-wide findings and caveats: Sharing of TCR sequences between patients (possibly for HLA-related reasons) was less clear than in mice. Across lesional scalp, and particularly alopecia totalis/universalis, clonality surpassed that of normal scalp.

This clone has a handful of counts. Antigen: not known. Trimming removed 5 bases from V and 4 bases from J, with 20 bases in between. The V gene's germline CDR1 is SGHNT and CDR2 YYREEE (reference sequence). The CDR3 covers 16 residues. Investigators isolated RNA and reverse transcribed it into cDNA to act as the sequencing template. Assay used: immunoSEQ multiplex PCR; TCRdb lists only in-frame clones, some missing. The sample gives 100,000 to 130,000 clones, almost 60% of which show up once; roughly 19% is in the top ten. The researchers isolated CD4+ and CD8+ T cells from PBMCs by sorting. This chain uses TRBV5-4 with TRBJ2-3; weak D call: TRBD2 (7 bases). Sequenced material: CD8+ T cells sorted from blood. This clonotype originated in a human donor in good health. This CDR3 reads CASRGLDGGLADTQYF. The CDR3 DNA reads TGTGCCAGCAGGGGGCTCGACGGGGGGCTGGCAGATACGCAGTATTTT.